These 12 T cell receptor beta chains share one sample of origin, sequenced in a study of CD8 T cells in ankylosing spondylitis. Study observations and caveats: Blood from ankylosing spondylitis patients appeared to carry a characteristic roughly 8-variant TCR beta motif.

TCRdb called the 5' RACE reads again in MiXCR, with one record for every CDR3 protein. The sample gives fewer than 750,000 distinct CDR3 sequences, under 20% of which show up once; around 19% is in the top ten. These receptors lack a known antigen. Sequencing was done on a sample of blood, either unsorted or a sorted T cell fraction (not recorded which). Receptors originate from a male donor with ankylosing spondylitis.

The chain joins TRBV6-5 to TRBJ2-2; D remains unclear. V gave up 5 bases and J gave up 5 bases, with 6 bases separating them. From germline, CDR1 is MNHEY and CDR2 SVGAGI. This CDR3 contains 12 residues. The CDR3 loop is CASSKQTGELFF. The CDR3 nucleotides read TGTGCCAGCAGTAAGCAGACCGGGGAGCTGTTTTTT.

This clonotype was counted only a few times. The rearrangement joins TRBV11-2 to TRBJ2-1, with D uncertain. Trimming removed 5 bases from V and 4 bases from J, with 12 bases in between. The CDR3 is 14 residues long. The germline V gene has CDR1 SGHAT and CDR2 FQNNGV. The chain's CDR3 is CASSPPTAYNEQFF. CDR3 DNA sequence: TGTGCCAGCAGCCCACCTACAGCTTACAATGAGCAGTTCTTC.

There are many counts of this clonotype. CDR3 DNA sequence: TGCGCCAGCAGCCCCCGTAAGACAGTTACCAGCACAGATACGCAGTATTTT. Translating it yields CASSPRKTVTSTDTQYF. The chain recombines TRBV4-3 with TRBJ2-3, with a tentative D call TRBD1 (5 bases). V was pared by 4 bases and J by 0 bases, with 17 bases between. Germline CDR1 is LGHNA and CDR2 is YSLEER. CDR3 length: 17 amino acids.

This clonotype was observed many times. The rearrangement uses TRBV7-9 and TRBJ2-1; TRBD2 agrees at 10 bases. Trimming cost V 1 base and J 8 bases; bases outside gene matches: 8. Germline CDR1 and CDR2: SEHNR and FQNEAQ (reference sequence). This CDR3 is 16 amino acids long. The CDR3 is CASSLGAGGPGDEQFF. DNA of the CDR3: TGTGCCAGCAGCTTAGGAGCGGGAGGGCCTGGAGATGAGCAGTTCTTC.

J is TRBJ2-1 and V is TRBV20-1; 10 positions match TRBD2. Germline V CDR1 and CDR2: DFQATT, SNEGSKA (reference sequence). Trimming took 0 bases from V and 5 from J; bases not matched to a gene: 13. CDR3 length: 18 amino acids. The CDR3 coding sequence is TGCAGTGCTAGAGATGGATCTAGCGGGAGCCGAAAAAACAATGAGCAGTTCTTC. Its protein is CSARDGSSGSRKNNEQFF.

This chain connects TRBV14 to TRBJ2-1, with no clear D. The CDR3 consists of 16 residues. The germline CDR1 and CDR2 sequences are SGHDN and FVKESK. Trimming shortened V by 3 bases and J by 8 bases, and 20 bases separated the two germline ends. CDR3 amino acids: CASSHPPKGIVYEQFF. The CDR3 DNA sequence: TGTGCCAGCAGCCATCCCCCGAAGGGAATTGTCTATGAGCAGTTCTTC.

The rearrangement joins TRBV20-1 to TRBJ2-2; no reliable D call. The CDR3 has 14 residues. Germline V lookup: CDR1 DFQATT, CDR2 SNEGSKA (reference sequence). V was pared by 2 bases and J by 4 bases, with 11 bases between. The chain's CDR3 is CSARPPGGTGELFF. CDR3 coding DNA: TGCAGTGCTAGACCGCCGGGTGGCACCGGGGAGCTGTTTTTT.

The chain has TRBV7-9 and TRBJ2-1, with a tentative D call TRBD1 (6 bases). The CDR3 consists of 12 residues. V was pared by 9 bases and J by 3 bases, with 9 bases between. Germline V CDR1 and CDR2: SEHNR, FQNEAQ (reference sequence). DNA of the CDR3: TGTGCCAGTCAACAGGGCTACAATGAGCAGTTCTTC. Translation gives CASQQGYNEQFF.

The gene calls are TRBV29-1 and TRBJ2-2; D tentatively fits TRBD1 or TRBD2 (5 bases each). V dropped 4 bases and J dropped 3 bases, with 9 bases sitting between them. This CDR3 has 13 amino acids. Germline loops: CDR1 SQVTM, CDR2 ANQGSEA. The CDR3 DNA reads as TGCAGCGTTGTCGGGACCGACACCGGGGAGCTGTTTTTT. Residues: CSVVGTDTGELFF.

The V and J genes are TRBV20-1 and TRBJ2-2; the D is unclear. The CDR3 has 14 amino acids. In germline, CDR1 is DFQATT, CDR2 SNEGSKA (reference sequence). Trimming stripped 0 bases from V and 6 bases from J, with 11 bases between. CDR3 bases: TGCAGTGCTAGAGACCCCAAGGGCTCCGGGGAGCTGTTTTTT. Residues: CSARDPKGSGELFF.

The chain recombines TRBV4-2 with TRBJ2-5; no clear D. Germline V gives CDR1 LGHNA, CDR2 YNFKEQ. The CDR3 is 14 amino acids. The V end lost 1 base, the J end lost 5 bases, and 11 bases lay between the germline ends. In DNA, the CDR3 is TGTGCCAGCAGCCAAGGTCCAGGTAGCGAGACCCAGTACTTC. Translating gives CASSQGPGSETQYF.

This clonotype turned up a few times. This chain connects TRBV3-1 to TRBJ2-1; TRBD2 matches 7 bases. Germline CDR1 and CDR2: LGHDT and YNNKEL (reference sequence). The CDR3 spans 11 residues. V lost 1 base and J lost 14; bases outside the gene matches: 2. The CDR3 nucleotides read TGTGCCAGCAGCCAAGCCGGGGGGAAGTTCTTC. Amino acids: CASSQAGGKFF.